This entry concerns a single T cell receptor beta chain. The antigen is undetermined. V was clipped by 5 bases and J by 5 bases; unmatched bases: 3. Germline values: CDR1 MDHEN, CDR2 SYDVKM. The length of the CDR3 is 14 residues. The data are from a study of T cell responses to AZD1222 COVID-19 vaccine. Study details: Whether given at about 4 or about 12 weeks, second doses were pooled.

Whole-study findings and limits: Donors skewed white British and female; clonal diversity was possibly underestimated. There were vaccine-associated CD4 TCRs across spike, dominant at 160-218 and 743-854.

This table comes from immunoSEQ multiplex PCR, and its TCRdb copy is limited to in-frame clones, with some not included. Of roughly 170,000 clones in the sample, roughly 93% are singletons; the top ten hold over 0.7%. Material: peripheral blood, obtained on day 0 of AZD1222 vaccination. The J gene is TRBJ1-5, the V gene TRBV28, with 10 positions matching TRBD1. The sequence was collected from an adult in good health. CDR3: CASSGTGAHQPQHF. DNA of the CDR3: TGTGCCAGCAGTGGGACAGGGGCCCATCAGCCCCAGCATTTT.